This TCR beta chain was found in a study of T cells after posttransplantation cyclophosphamide. Germline V gives CDR1 MNHEY, CDR2 SVGAGI. CDR3 size: 11 residues. Trimming removed 2 bases from V and 8 bases from J, with 6 bases in between. This clone came up many times. The antigen is not known. In the same sample, other DNA sequences code for this CDR3. General study findings and limits: Donor-recipient repertoire similarity was low at 1-2 months, rising over year one. Recipient CMV seropositivity and CMV reactivation strongly tracked TRB clonality. TRB overlap between skin or GI tissue T cells and blood was limited.

This table comes from immunoSEQ multiplex PCR, and its TCRdb copy is limited to in-frame clones, with some not included. Sampling found over 35,000 clones, none seen once. The rearrangement joins TRBV6-5 to TRBJ1-1; D uncertain. This TCR was recovered from a man aged 50 to 59 in good health, CMV-negative, and a related stem cell transplant donor. The sequenced material came from PBMCs. This CDR3 reads CASSYGREAFF. CDR3 DNA: TGTGCCAGCAGTTACGGGAGAGAAGCTTTCTTT.